In this sample, the clone carrying this T cell receptor (beta chain) turned up a few times. The sample is drawn from a study of beta chain features in type 1 diabetes. Reverse transcription of all isolated RNA meant that expressed TCRB transcripts were sequenced. Libraries were prepared by immunoSEQ multiplex PCR; TCRdb keeps only in-frame clonotypes and omits some of them. The repertoire holds 400,000 to 550,000 clones, with more than 9.5% as singletons. The TCR was taken from a woman between 18 and 30 years old in good health. Material for sequencing was naive CD4+ T cells from blood.

The CDR3, as DNA: TGTGCCAGCAGCTTATCACGCTTAGGAGGTGAGCAGTTCTTC. Translation: CASSLSRLGGEQFF. The chain carries TRBV7-2 and TRBJ2-1; a weak D match, TRBD2 (5 bases). The CDR3 is made up of 14 amino acids. Trimming removed 2 bases from V and 9 bases from J, with 14 bases in between. Germline V CDR1 and CDR2: SGHTA, FQGNSA.